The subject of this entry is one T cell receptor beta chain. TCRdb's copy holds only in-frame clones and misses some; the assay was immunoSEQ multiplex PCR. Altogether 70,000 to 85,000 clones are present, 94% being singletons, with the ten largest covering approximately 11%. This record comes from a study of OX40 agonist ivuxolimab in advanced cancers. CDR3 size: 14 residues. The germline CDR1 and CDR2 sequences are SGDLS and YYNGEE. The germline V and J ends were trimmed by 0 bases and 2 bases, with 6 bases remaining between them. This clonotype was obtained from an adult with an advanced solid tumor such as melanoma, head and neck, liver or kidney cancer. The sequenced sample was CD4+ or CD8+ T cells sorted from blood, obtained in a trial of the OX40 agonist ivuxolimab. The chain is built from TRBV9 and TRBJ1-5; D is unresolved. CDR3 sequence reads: CASSVGYGNQPQHF. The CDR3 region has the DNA TGTGCCAGCAGCGTAGGGTACGGCAATCAGCCCCAGCATTTT.